Following are 17 T cell receptor beta chains from one sample sequenced in a study of blood T cell repertoires in COVID-19. Libraries were prepared by immunoSEQ multiplex PCR; TCRdb keeps only in-frame clonotypes and omits some of them. The sample holds a few hundred thousand clones; 91% are singletons and the top ten take 0.86%. Sequencing input: PBMCs or T cells enriched from blood (not recorded which). These TCRs come from a woman in her thirties or forties who had been exposed to COVID-19.

V usage is TRBV27 and J usage is TRBJ2-7; no definite D call. With 2 bases removed from V and 3 bases from J, the gap between germline ends came to 14 bases. The CDR3 covers 15 residues. Germline CDR1 reads MNHEY; CDR2 reads SMNVEV (reference sequence). The CDR3 reads CASSLVRVDLYEQYF. The CDR3 DNA reads TGTGCCAGCAGTTTAGTTCGGGTCGACCTCTACGAGCAGTACTTC.

The chain recombines TRBV24-1 with TRBJ1-4; TRBD1 agrees at 8 bases. CDR1 is KGHDR and CDR2 is SFDVKD in the germline V gene. Trimming at V came to 3 bases and at J to 7 bases, leaving 6 bases not matched to a gene. This CDR3 contains 15 residues. The CDR3: CATSDPRTGSEKLFF. DNA for the CDR3: TGTGCCACCAGTGATCCGCGGACAGGGAGTGAAAAACTGTTTTTT.

The V gene is TRBV5-1, the J gene TRBJ1-1; 10 nucleotides match TRBD1. The CDR3 is 15 residues long. V lost 2 bases to trimming and J lost 5 bases; unmatched junction nucleotides: 6. Germline V gives CDR1 SGHRS, CDR2 YFSETQ. Written as DNA, the CDR3 is TGCGCCAGCAGCTTTTCGACAGGGGGCGTAACTGAAGCTTTCTTT. Translated, it gives CASSFSTGGVTEAFF.

The chain carries TRBV11-2 and TRBJ1-1; 7 bases are shared with TRBD1. CDR1 and CDR2 (germline): SGHAT, FQNNGV. V dropped 4 bases and J dropped 4; count of bases not matched to a gene: 6. This CDR3 comprises 14 residues. CDR3 sequence (DNA): TGTGCCAGCAGCTATGCCAGGGGGGCCACTGAAGCTTTCTTT. Translated, it gives CASSYARGATEAFF.

This clone was picked up a small number of times. The V gene is TRBV6-5, the J gene TRBJ2-3; D is perhaps TRBD2 (6 bases). V lost 0 bases and J lost 6, with 13 bases in between. The germline V gene encodes CDR1 MNHEY and CDR2 SVGAGI. The CDR3 sequence is 15 residues long. The CDR3 region is CASSYSPWGVDTQYF. DNA for the CDR3: TGTGCCAGCAGTTACTCCCCTTGGGGGGTTGATACGCAGTATTTT.

The J gene is TRBJ1-2, the V gene TRBV18, with a possible D match to TRBD1 (6 bases). The CDR3 length is 18 residues. V was clipped by 4 bases and J by 7 bases, with 28 bases between them. In germline, CDR1 is KGHSH, CDR2 LQKENI. This CDR3 is CASSLYIPRGPRLGGYTF. The DNA for the CDR3 is TGTGCCAGCTCACTCTACATCCCCAGGGGACCTCGGCTCGGTGGCTACACCTTC.

The J gene is TRBJ2-5, the V gene TRBV7-9, with TRBD1 as a possible D gene (6 bases). Germline V gene lookup returns CDR1 SEHNR and CDR2 FQNEAQ (reference sequence). There are 13 residues in the CDR3. The germline V and J ends were trimmed by 3 bases and 3 bases, with 8 bases remaining between them. The CDR3 nucleotides read TGTGCCAGCAGCTTGGGGGCCAAAGAGACCCAGTACTTC. Translation gives CASSLGAKETQYF.

The DNA for the CDR3 is TGTGCCAGCAGCCGGGACAGGGGGCGCCTCGAGCAGTACTTC. It encodes CASSRDRGRLEQYF. The gene calls are TRBV7-2 and TRBJ2-7, with 12 bases fitting TRBD1. There are 14 residues in the CDR3. Losses at the gene ends were 5 bases for V and 6 bases for J; bases not matched to a gene: 5. Per germline, CDR1 SGHTA and CDR2 FQGNSA.

The chain links TRBV5-5 to TRBJ2-5; possibly TRBD1 for D (6 bases). The CDR3 length is 15 residues. Germline loops: CDR1 SGHKS, CDR2 YYEKEE (reference sequence). V was shortened by 7 bases and J by 4 bases, with 20 bases between the two germline ends. The CDR3, as DNA: TGTGCCAGCGTAGATGCAGGGGACCCACGAGAGACCCAGTACTTC. Amino acids: CASVDAGDPRETQYF.

The chain joins TRBV3-1 (or the pseudogene TRBV3-2) to TRBJ1-1; 9 bases are shared with TRBD1. After removal of 4 bases from V and 4 bases from J, the junction contained 4 bases not matched to a gene. The CDR3 has 14 amino acids. Germline V gene lookup returns CDR1 LGHDT and CDR2 YNNKEL (reference sequence). Here the CDR3 DNA reads TGTGCCAGCAGCCGACAGACAGGGGGCACTGAAGCTTTCTTT. Translating it yields CASSRQTGGTEAFF.

This clone was observed once. The chain carries TRBV6-1 and TRBJ2-5; D is perhaps TRBD2 (6 bases). CDR1 and CDR2 from the germline V gene are MNHNS and SASEGT. V was clipped by 1 base and J by 7 bases, with 13 bases between them. This CDR3 has 14 residues. The CDR3 region has the DNA TGTGCCAGCAGTGAAGGCGGTAGCGGATGGACCCAGTACTTC. It codes for CASSEGGSGWTQYF.

The rearrangement links TRBV18 to TRBJ1-1, with D possibly matching TRBD1 (5 bases). V was pared by 1 base and J by 2 bases, with 14 bases between. The CDR3 consists of 16 residues. From germline, CDR1 is KGHSH and CDR2 LQKENI. The CDR3 DNA follows: TGTGCCAGCTCACCACTTCAGGAGGGGACTAACACTGAAGCTTTCTTT. It translates to CASSPLQEGTNTEAFF.

A single count supports this clone. The CDR3 DNA sequence: TGTGCCAGCAGCCCCAGGGAAGGTTGGGAAAAACTGTTTTTT. Its protein product is CASSPREGWEKLFF. This chain uses TRBV4-2 with TRBJ1-4; possibly TRBD1 for D (5 bases). V lost 4 bases, J lost 8 bases, and 14 bases lay in between. Germline CDR1 LGHNA, CDR2 YNFKEQ. CDR3 length equals 14 residues.

The rearrangement uses TRBV5-4 and TRBJ2-1; 7 positions agree with TRBD1. The CDR3 extends over 15 amino acids. J gave up 7 bases and V 6 bases, and 13 bases lay outside the gene matches. CDR1 and CDR2 (germline): SGHNT, YYREEE (reference sequence). CDR3 sequence: CASTSKGALGNEQFF. The CDR3 DNA reads TGTGCCAGCACCTCGAAGGGGGCTTTGGGGAATGAGCAGTTCTTC.

The chain employs TRBV11-2 and TRBJ2-7; 8 nucleotides align to TRBD1. The J segment lost 3 bases and the V segment lost 6 bases, leaving 13 bases of the junction unmatched. The germline CDR1 and CDR2 sequences are SGHAT and FQNNGV. This CDR3 is built from 16 residues. The CDR3 region is CASSSAGLRGLYEQYF. The CDR3 DNA is TGTGCCAGCAGTTCAGCAGGCCTCAGGGGGCTCTACGAGCAGTACTTC.

The chain joins TRBV18 to TRBJ1-1; D is uncertain. V was shortened by 4 bases and J by 0 bases, with 12 bases between the two germline ends. This CDR3 is built from 15 residues. Germline values: CDR1 KGHSH, CDR2 LQKENI. DNA for the CDR3: TGTGCCAGCTCACAGGACTTAGGTGTGAACACTGAAGCTTTCTTT. This sequence encodes CASSQDLGVNTEAFF.

This rearrangement joins TRBV3-1 (or the pseudogene TRBV3-2) to TRBJ2-4, with 8 bases aligning to TRBD1. Germline V CDR1 and CDR2: LGHDT, YNNKEL (reference sequence). CDR3 size: 16 residues. J was trimmed by 3 bases and V by 5 bases; bases with no gene match: 9. The CDR3 region has the DNA TGTGCCAGCAGCAGCCAGGGGGCGCTAGGCAAAAACATTCAGTACTTC. Residues: CASSSQGALGKNIQYF.